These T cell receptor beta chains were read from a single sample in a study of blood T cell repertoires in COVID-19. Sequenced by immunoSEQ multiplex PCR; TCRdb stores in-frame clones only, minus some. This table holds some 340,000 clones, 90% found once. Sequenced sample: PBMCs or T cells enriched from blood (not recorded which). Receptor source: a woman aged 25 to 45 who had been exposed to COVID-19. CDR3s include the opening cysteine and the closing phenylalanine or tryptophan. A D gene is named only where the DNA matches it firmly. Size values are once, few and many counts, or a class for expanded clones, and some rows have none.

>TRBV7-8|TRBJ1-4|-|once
TGTGCCAGCAGCTTCGGACAGATTGAAAAACTGTTTTTT
CASSFGQIEKLFF
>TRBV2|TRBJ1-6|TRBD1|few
TGTGCCAGCACCGGGGACAGGTCCCCCTCTAATTCACCCCTCCACTTT
CASTGDRSPSNSPLHF
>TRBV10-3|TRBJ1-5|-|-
TGTGCCATCAGCCGACAGAATAGCAATCAGCCCCAGCATTTT
CAISRQNSNQPQHF
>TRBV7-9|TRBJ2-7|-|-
TGTGCCAGCAGCTTACCGCCGGGAAGGGAGCAGTACTTC
CASSLPPGREQYF
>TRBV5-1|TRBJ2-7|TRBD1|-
TGCGCCAGCAGCAAACTAGACAGGGGAGGATACGAGCAGTACTTC
CASSKLDRGGYEQYF
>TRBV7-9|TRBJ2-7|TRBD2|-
TGTGCCAGCAGCCCCCCAGCGGGGGTGGGGCAGTACTTC
CASSPPAGVGQYF
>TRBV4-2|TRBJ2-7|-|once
TGTGCCAGCAGCCAAGATCATGGTGGGCACAGAGTCTACGAGCAGTACTTC
CASSQDHGGHRVYEQYF
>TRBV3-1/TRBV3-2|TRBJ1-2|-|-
TGTGCCAGCAGCCTCGGTCTTAGGGGCCCCATCTATGGCTACACCTTC
CASSLGLRGPIYGYTF
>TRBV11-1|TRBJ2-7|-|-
TGTGCCAGCAGCTTAGAACCGACAAACACCTACGAGCAGTACTTC
CASSLEPTNTYEQYF
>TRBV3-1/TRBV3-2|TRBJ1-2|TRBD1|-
TGTGCCAGCAGCCCGCGCCTGACAGGGAGTGGCTACACCTTC
CASSPRLTGSGYTF
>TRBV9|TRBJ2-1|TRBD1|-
TGTGCCAGCAGCGTAGGGACAGGGGCGGACACATGGGAGCAGTTCTTC
CASSVGTGADTWEQFF
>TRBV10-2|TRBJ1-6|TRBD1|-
TGCGCCACCAGACAGGGGGCCCGTCAGCTTAATTCACCCCTCCACTTT
CATRQGARQLNSPLHF
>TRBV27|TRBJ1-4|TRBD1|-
TGTGCCAGCAGTCCGCAGACAGGGGTCAATGAAAAACTGTTTTTT
CASSPQTGVNEKLFF
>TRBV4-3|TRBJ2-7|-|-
TGCGCCAGCAGCCAAGATTCCGGGGCCTACGAGCAGTACTTC
CASSQDSGAYEQYF
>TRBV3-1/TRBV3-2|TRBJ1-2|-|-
TGTGCCAGCAGCCAGTTGTTCGGAGCTAACTATGGCTACACCTTC
CASSQLFGANYGYTF
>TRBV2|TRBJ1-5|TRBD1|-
TGTGCCAGCAGGGAACAGGGGCCTCAGCCCCAGCATTTT
CASREQGPQPQHF
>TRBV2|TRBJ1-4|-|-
TGTGCCAGCAGTGCTCCCGATGAAAAACTGTTTTTT
CASSAPDEKLFF